This passage covers 5 T cell receptor beta chains from one sample sequenced in a study of T cells in Graves' hyperthyroidism and ophthalmopathy. TCR beta CDR3 sequences were amplified from RNA transcripts. Primed by the HTBI set, a first-round RT-PCR was run on the TCR CDR3. Each CDR3 protein gets one entry after TCRdb re-called the multiplex PCR reads with MiXCR. Of a few hundred thousand distinct CDR3 sequences listed, under 60% are singletons. The sequenced material came from peripheral blood or thyroid tissue (not recorded which). The origin of the receptors is a young woman with Graves' hyperthyroidism.

This clonotype has more than one count but fewer than ten. This chain uses TRBV19 with TRBJ2-3; D not certain. Trimming took off 5 bases at V and 2 bases at J, with 8 bases between the two ends. This CDR3 has 13 residues. Looked up from germline, CDR1 is LNHDA and CDR2 is SQIVND (reference sequence). CDR3 sequence (DNA): TGTGCCAGTAGTCCCGGGTCCACAGATACGCAGTATTTT. Protein product: CASSPGSTDTQYF.

This clonotype occurred many times. CDR3 in DNA: TGTGCCAGCAGCGAACTCTTCGGACAGGGCTATGGCTACACCTTC. This translates into CASSELFGQGYGYTF. This chain connects TRBV6-1 to TRBJ1-2, with 8 bases aligning to TRBD1. Looked up from germline, CDR1 is MNHNS and CDR2 is SASEGT. The CDR3 is made up of 15 amino acids. V lost 6 bases and J lost 4; bases outside the gene matches: 10.

This clonotype occurred a few times. V usage is TRBV11-3 and J usage is TRBJ2-5, with TRBD1 matching over 7 bases. Germline assignment: CDR1 SGHNT and CDR2 YENEEA. The CDR3 runs to 13 residues. V lost 11 bases and J lost 2; bases outside the gene matches: 8. Written as DNA, the CDR3 is TGTGCCCAGTCGTCCAGGGGGCAAGAGACCCAGTACTTC. Translation gives CAQSSRGQETQYF. Full variable domain (missing parts from reference TRBV11-3 and TRBJ2-5): EAGVVQSPRYKIIEKKQPVAFWCNPISGHNTLYWYLQNLGQGPELLIRYENEEAVDDSQLPKDRFSAERLKGVDSTLKIQPAELGDSAVYLCAQSSRGQETQYFGPGTRLLVL.

This clonotype was recorded at least ten times. This chain uses TRBV7-8 with TRBJ1-5; D gene unclear. Germline CDR1 and CDR2: SGHVS and FQNEAQ. The CDR3 totals 13 residues. V lost 3 bases and J lost 3, with 6 bases in between. The CDR3 sequence: CASSFGDNQPQHF. For the CDR3, the DNA is TGTGCCAGCAGCTTCGGGGACAATCAGCCCCAGCATTTT.

This rearrangement joins TRBV19 to TRBJ2-7; 11 bases fit TRBD2. Germline CDR1 and CDR2: LNHDA and SQIVND (reference sequence). V shed 9 bases, J shed 5 bases, and the junction held 15 bases outside the gene matches. The CDR3 runs 16 residues. The chain's CDR3 is CASSQGRTSGSDEQYF. CDR3 coding DNA: TGTGCCAGCAGCCAAGGGAGGACTAGCGGGTCCGACGAGCAGTACTTC.